This T cell receptor beta chain was obtained from a study of response to subunit inactivated influenza vaccine. Per the germline V gene, CDR1 is MDHEN and CDR2 is SYDVKM. V shed 5 bases and J shed 6 bases, with 8 bases lying between them. The CDR3 covers 13 residues. TCRdb re-called the RT-PCR reads with MiXCR, one entry per CDR3 protein. The sample carries over 300,000 distinct CDR3 sequences, roughly a fifth recorded once. This sequence joins TRBV28 and TRBJ1-6; D unresolved. This specimen consisted of PBMCs from blood, obtained about 20 months after vaccination. The sequence was obtained from a man aged 50 to 75 who received an inactivated influenza vaccine. The CDR3 region is CASSPLTNSPLHF. In nucleotides, the CDR3 is TGTGCCAGCAGTCCCCTTACTAATTCACCCCTCCACTTT.